These 30 T cell receptor beta chains originate from one sample sequenced in a study of regulatory T cells in long-lasting Graves disease. The sample's time point: newly diagnosed GD, antithyroid drugs for less than 3 months. PBMC RNA was the source of the TCR library. The authors built TCR beta libraries using iRepertoire HTBI primers and Arm-PCR of CDR3 regions. One entry per CDR3 protein, called by TCRdb with MiXCR from the multiplex PCR reads. The table has some 450,000 distinct CDR3 sequences, 15% to 20% seen once. Separately, the same data were catalogued under a study of T cells in Graves' hyperthyroidism and ophthalmopathy.

This material consisted of peripheral blood mononuclear cells (PBMCs), taken at new diagnosis, from a patient treated with antithyroid drugs. Receptors were obtained from a woman aged 30 to 39 with Graves disease.

This sequence joins TRBV16 and TRBJ1-6; D is undetermined. CDR3 size: 17 residues. Trimming stripped 4 bases from V and 0 bases from J, with 13 bases between. From germline, CDR1 is KGHSY and CDR2 FQNENV. CDR3 sequence reads: CASSPLPQSSYNSPLHF. The CDR3 nucleotides read TGTGCCAGCAGCCCTCTACCACAGAGCTCCTATAATTCACCCCTCCACTTT. The full variable domain, in which reference TRBV16 and TRBJ1-6 provide the parts outside the CDR3, is GEEVAQTPKHLVRGEGQKAKLYCAPIKGHSYVFWYQQVLKNEFKFLISFQNENVFDETGMPKERFSAKCLPNSPCSLEIQATKLEDSAVYFCASSPLPQSSYNSPLHFGNGTRLTVT.

V usage is TRBV7-2 and J usage is TRBJ1-5; 9 nucleotides align to TRBD1. V gave up 3 bases and J gave up 1 base; unmatched junction bases: 7. Germline values: CDR1 SGHTA, CDR2 FQGNSA. This CDR3 spans 17 amino acids. CDR3 region: CASSLPGQGQSNQPQHF. The CDR3 nucleotides are TGTGCCAGCAGCTTGCCCGGACAGGGGCAAAGCAATCAGCCCCAGCATTTT.

This clonotype was seen a handful of times. The gene calls are TRBV7-8 and TRBJ2-1; D is possibly TRBD2 (5 bases). Germline-derived CDR1 and CDR2 are SGHVS and FQNEAQ. CDR3 length: 13 amino acids. V lost 2 bases to trimming and J lost 8 bases, with 10 bases between them. The CDR3 loop reads CASSLSGLYEQFF. DNA of the CDR3: TGTGCCAGCAGCTTATCAGGACTCTATGAGCAGTTCTTC. The full variable domain, completed using reference TRBV7-8 and TRBJ2-1, is GAGVSQSPRYKVAKRGQDVALRCDPISGHVSLFWYQQALGQGPEFLTYFQNEAQLDKSGLPSDRFFAERPEGSVSTLKIQRTQQEDSAVYLCASSLSGLYEQFFGPGTRLTVL.

The chain has TRBV19 and TRBJ1-1; no definite D call. Trimming removed 3 bases from V and 5 bases from J, with 13 bases in between. This CDR3 has 14 residues. CDR1 is LNHDA, CDR2 SQIVND, per germline (reference sequence). The CDR3 DNA reads TGTGCCAGTAGTATGGGTCAGGTTGTGACTGAAGCTTTCTTT. It specifies CASSMGQVVTEAFF.

Comments on this clonotype: An end of the junction does not agree with germline; a read error may underlie this. The CDR3 region has the DNA TGTGCCAGCGGCGTAGCCGAAAGCGGGGGCCTGGGCCTGCAGTACTTC. Translating gives CASGVAESGGLGLQYF. The V and J genes are TRBV9 and TRBJ2-7; the match to TRBD2 covers 8 bases. The CDR3 spans 16 residues. Per the germline V gene, CDR1 is SGDLS and CDR2 is YYNGEE.

This clonotype has ten or more counts. CDR3 protein: CANGQGPPVHEQFF. CDR3 bases: TGTGCCAACGGACAGGGCCCCCCCGTGCATGAGCAGTTCTTC. The chain uses TRBV2 and TRBJ2-1, with TRBD1 matching 8 bases. This CDR3 region has 14 residues. The V gene end was trimmed by 10 bases and the J gene end by 8 bases; junction bases not matched to a gene: 13. Germline V CDR1 and CDR2: SNHLY, FYNNEI.

This clonotype was recorded many times. V gene TRBV27 combines with J gene TRBJ2-3; the D gene could be TRBD1 or TRBD2 (6 bases each). V was pared by 6 bases and J by 1 base, with 11 bases between. Per the germline V gene, CDR1 is MNHEY and CDR2 is SMNVEV (reference sequence). The CDR3 has 14 amino acids. CDR3 region: CASRPEGGTDTQYF. CDR3 DNA: TGTGCCAGCAGACCGGAGGGGGGCACAGATACGCAGTATTTT.

The chain has TRBV12-3 or TRBV12-4 and TRBJ2-1; TRBD2 agrees at 13 bases. This CDR3 is 16 amino acids long. Trimming at V came to 2 bases and at J to 9 bases, leaving 7 bases not matched to a gene. DNA of the CDR3: TGTGCCAGCAGTTTACGGACTAGCGGGAGTAGAGTTGAGCAGTTCTTC. Its translation: CASSLRTSGSRVEQFF.

This clonotype has ten or more counts. The chain is built from TRBV7-9 and TRBJ2-7, with a weak D call TRBD1 (7 bases). The CDR3 extends over 14 amino acids. Between the trimmed V and J ends, which lost 5 bases and 2 bases, there was a span of 13 bases. Germline V gene sequence: CDR1 SEHNR, CDR2 FQNEAQ (reference sequence). In DNA, the CDR3 is TGTGCCAGCAGCGGAGGGGACAGACCCTACGAGCAGTACTTC. Translated, it gives CASSGGDRPYEQYF.

This clonotype occurred many times. CDR3 DNA sequence: TGTGCCAGCAGCCAAGATGGGACAGGGTTTTATGAGACCCAGTACTTC. This gives the protein CASSQDGTGFYETQYF. The chain employs TRBV14 and TRBJ2-5; 9 positions match TRBD1. Trimming took 0 bases from V and 5 from J; bases not matched to a gene: 7. Germline V gives CDR1 SGHDN, CDR2 FVKESK. This CDR3 contains 16 residues.

The chain carries TRBV19 and TRBJ2-1, with 15 bases matching TRBD2. With 6 bases clipped from V and 4 bases from J, the junction kept 10 bases outside the gene matches. The V gene's germline CDR1 is LNHDA and CDR2 SQIVND (reference sequence). The CDR3 has 18 amino acids. CDR3 DNA: TGTGCCAGTAGCCTGGGACTAGCGGGAGGCCGACCTTACAATGAGCAGTTCTTC. Amino acids: CASSLGLAGGRPYNEQFF.

A single count supports this clonotype. This chain links TRBV25-1 with TRBJ2-3, with 7 nucleotides matching TRBD2. After removal of 3 bases from V and 1 base from J, the junction contained 4 bases not matched to a gene. This CDR3 contains 15 residues. Germline values: CDR1 MGHDK, CDR2 SYGVNS. The CDR3 here is CASSDPREGTDTQYF. For the CDR3, the DNA is TGTGCCAGCAGTGACCCCCGGGAGGGCACAGATACGCAGTATTTT.

The rearrangement joins TRBV9 to TRBJ2-1, with a possible D match to TRBD1 (6 bases). Deletions cut 4 bases from V and 6 bases from J, with 14 bases between. This CDR3 has 14 residues. The germline V gene has CDR1 SGDLS and CDR2 YYNGEE. The CDR3 DNA follows: TGTGCCAGCAGCCCGTTAGGGACATCCAATGAGCAGTTCTTC. Encoded protein: CASSPLGTSNEQFF.

This clonotype was seen a single time. This chain uses TRBV4-3 with TRBJ2-7, with D unclear. The germline V gene has CDR1 LGHNA and CDR2 YSLEER. The length of the CDR3 is 13 residues. The V end lost 0 bases, the J end lost 3 bases, and 6 bases lay between the germline ends. The CDR3 protein is CASSQDLYYEQYF. The CDR3 nucleotides are TGCGCCAGCAGCCAAGATCTATACTACGAGCAGTACTTC.

The sample holds many counts of this clonotype. The chain employs TRBV7-6 and TRBJ2-1; D is ambiguous. V was clipped by 1 base and J by 4 bases, with 11 bases between them. This CDR3 has 15 amino acids. Germline-derived CDR1 and CDR2 are SGHVS and FNYEAQ. Here the CDR3 DNA reads TGTGCCAGCAGCTTAGGCCATGGGGTTTACAATGAGCAGTTCTTC. It encodes CASSLGHGVYNEQFF.

This clonotype was counted at least ten times. This chain connects TRBV11-2 to TRBJ1-3; weak D call: TRBD1 (5 bases). Trimming stripped 5 bases from V and 0 bases from J, with 14 bases between. The length of the CDR3 is 16 residues. Per the germline V gene, CDR1 is SGHAT and CDR2 is FQNNGV. The CDR3 loop reads CASSRTGTASGNTIYF. CDR3 bases: TGTGCCAGCAGCCGTACTGGGACCGCCTCTGGAAACACCATATATTTT.

This clonotype was picked up many times. V gene TRBV27 combines with J gene TRBJ2-2, with no clear D. The CDR3 sequence is 16 residues long. Trimming stripped 2 bases from V and 4 bases from J, with 14 bases between. Germline loops: CDR1 MNHEY, CDR2 SMNVEV (reference sequence). In nucleotides, the CDR3 is TGTGCCAGCAGTTTAGCAGTCCCCCAGTCCACCGGGGAGCTGTTTTTT. Encoded protein: CASSLAVPQSTGELFF.

In this sample, this clonotype turned up many times. The V and J genes are TRBV28 and TRBJ2-5; possibly TRBD2 for D (5 bases). The CDR3 runs to 16 residues. Germline CDR1 is MDHEN and CDR2 is SYDVKM. The V and J ends lost 5 bases and 5 bases respectively, with 21 bases between them. DNA for the CDR3: TGTGCCAGCAGTCCCCCCCTCTTCGGTGGAGGCGAGACCCAGTACTTC. As protein: CASSPPLFGGGETQYF. Full variable domain (missing parts from reference TRBV28 and TRBJ2-5): DVKVTQSSRYLVKRTGEKVFLECVQDMDHENMFWYRQDPGLGLRLIYFSYDVKMKEKGDIPEGYSVSREKKERFSLILESASTNQTSMYLCASSPPLFGGGETQYFGPGTRLLVL.

The V and J genes are TRBV9 and TRBJ2-2; 7 bases fit TRBD2. V shed 5 bases and J 5 bases; nucleotides not matched to a gene: 6. Germline-derived CDR1 and CDR2 are SGDLS and YYNGEE. This CDR3 spans 14 amino acids. CDR3 sequence: CASSGNSGTGELFF. CDR3 sequence (DNA): TGTGCCAGCAGTGGCAATAGCGGGACCGGGGAGCTGTTTTTT.

This rearrangement joins TRBV28 to TRBJ2-7; 11 positions agree with TRBD2. The germline V gene encodes CDR1 MDHEN and CDR2 SYDVKM. The CDR3 contains 13 residues. CDR3 coding DNA: TGTACTACCGGGACTAGCGGACTACACGAGCAGTACTTC. Its translation is CTTGTSGLHEQYF.

This clonotype was found many times. The rearrangement links TRBV7-2 to TRBJ1-5; perhaps TRBD1 as D (5 bases). CDR1 and CDR2 from the germline V gene are SGHTA and FQGNSA. There are 15 residues in the CDR3. V was trimmed by 1 base and J by 1 base, leaving 8 bases between them. The CDR3 coding sequence is TGTGCCAGCAGCTTAGATTGGGGGAGCAATCAGCCCCAGCATTTT. Protein: CASSLDWGSNQPQHF.

This clonotype was detected many times. The V gene is TRBV18, the J gene TRBJ1-6; D ambiguous. Germline CDR1 KGHSH, CDR2 LQKENI. V gave up 3 bases and J gave up 0 bases, with 12 bases separating them. The CDR3 runs to 17 residues. CDR3 coding DNA: TGTGCCAGCTCACCTCTCACTTCGAGCTCCTATAATTCACCCCTCCACTTT. This gives the protein CASSPLTSSSYNSPLHF.

This clonotype was counted between two and nine times. This chain uses TRBV9 with TRBJ2-7, with D maybe TRBD2 (6 bases). V lost 3 bases and J lost 5, with 21 bases in between. CDR3 length equals 16 residues. Germline V gene lookup returns CDR1 SGDLS and CDR2 YYNGEE. The CDR3 nucleotides are TGTGCCAGCAGCGGGGAAGCAGGGCTAGCGTCAAACGAGCAGTACTTC. This gives the protein CASSGEAGLASNEQYF.

In the case of this clonotype: Being one base from a much bigger clone, this may be a read error. V gene TRBV10-3 combines with J gene TRBJ2-1; 12 bases align to TRBD2. Germline loops: CDR1 ENHRY, CDR2 SYGVKD. The CDR3 is made up of 16 amino acids. The CDR3 sequence: CVISESLAGGYNEQFF. In DNA form, the CDR3 reads TGTGTCATCAGTGAGTCCCTAGCGGGAGGGTACAATGAGCAGTTCTTC.

In this sample, this clonotype turned up many times. The gene calls are TRBV5-8 and TRBJ2-3, with 9 bases matching TRBD1. The ends lost 0 bases at V and 5 bases at J; junction bases unmatched: 10. In germline, CDR1 is SGHTS, CDR2 YDEGEE. This CDR3 has 17 residues. CDR3 residues: CASSLGTPGQGQDTQYF. CDR3 nucleotides: TGTGCCAGCAGCTTGGGAACCCCGGGACAGGGTCAAGATACGCAGTATTTT.

There are many counts of this clonotype. The V call is TRBV15, the J call TRBJ2-2; D is uncertain. This CDR3 has 16 amino acids. Germline loops: CDR1 LNHNV, CDR2 YYDKDF (reference sequence). The CDR3 loop reads CALPIPPTSNTGELFF. The CDR3 DNA sequence: TGTGCATTACCGATACCACCTACTTCGAACACCGGGGAGCTGTTTTTT.

On this clonotype itself: This could be a read error, since a much larger clone is one nucleotide away. The V and J genes are TRBV29-1 and TRBJ2-1; 11 bases align to TRBD2. The germline CDR1 and CDR2 sequences are SQVTM and ANQGSEA. The V segment lost 4 bases and the J segment 8 bases; nucleotides outside the gene matches: 7. The CDR3 contains 14 residues. This CDR3 reads CSVAGLAARDEQFF. CDR3 sequence (DNA): TGCAGCGTTGCGGGACTAGCGGCTCGGGATGAGCAGTTCTTC.

The count of this clonotype is one. A read error is possible here, since a much larger clone lies one base away. This chain joins TRBV27 and TRBJ2-5; D not certain. V was shortened by 0 bases and J by 12 bases, with 14 bases between the two germline ends. The CDR3 length is 13 residues. Germline-derived CDR1 and CDR2 are MNHEY and SMNVEV (reference sequence). The CDR3 coding sequence is TGTGCCAGCAGTTTATCTTTGGACCCTAGAGAGTACTTC. Amino acid sequence: CASSLSLDPREYF.

The chain couples TRBV9 to TRBJ1-3; maybe TRBD1 (5 bases). Germline V gives CDR1 SGDLS, CDR2 YYNGEE. Trimming removed 2 bases from V and 0 bases from J, with 12 bases in between. This CDR3 has 16 amino acids. The CDR3 DNA follows: TGTGCCAGCAGCGTCGACAGAGAGTTCTCTGGAAACACCATATATTTT. Protein: CASSVDREFSGNTIYF.

Concerning this clonotype itself: One end of the junction varies from germline; a read error may be responsible. V gene TRBV4-1 combines with J gene TRBJ2-1; D ambiguous. Germline CDR1 reads MGHRA; CDR2 reads YSYEKL. The CDR3 sequence is 13 residues long. The DNA of the CDR3 is TGCGCCAGCAGCCAAGAGACCTACAATGAGCAGTCCTTC. It codes for CASSQETYNEQSF.